This T cell receptor beta chain was documented in a study of T cell responses to AZD1222 COVID-19 vaccine. Study-level points and caveats: At baseline, just six or seven AZD1222 recipients tested seropositive.

Note on this clone: The target antigen is unknown.

The assay was immunoSEQ multiplex PCR, and TCRdb's table has in-frame clones only and misses some. The data show approximately 150,000 clones, just under 95% seen once. Germline V lookup: CDR1 SQVTM, CDR2 ANQGSEA. Trimming left V 2 bases short and J 2 bases short, with 6 bases between. The CDR3 consists of 12 residues. The sequence came from an adult in good health. Sequencing used peripheral blood, obtained on day 0 of AZD1222 vaccination. The chain carries TRBV29-1 and TRBJ1-2; no firm D call. The CDR3 DNA reads TGCAGCGTTGAACCAGTAAACTATGGCTACACCTTC. Translating gives CSVEPVNYGYTF.